A single sample gave rise to the 11 T cell receptor beta chains below, sequenced in a study of cytotoxic CD8 clonotypes in ibrutinib-treated CLL. The repertoire was sequenced with immunoSEQ multiplex PCR; TCRdb's copy has only in-frame clones and lacks some. Here the sample spans more than 85,000 clones, 60% to 80% being singletons. This sample comprised PBMCs, obtained after 12 months of ibrutinib treatment. The receptors come from a human donor with chronic lymphocytic leukemia.

This clone has a handful of counts. V and J are TRBV25-1 and TRBJ1-1; 8 nucleotides align to TRBD1. Looked up from germline, CDR1 is MGHDK and CDR2 is SYGVNS. The V segment lost 5 bases and the J segment 3 bases; nucleotides outside the gene matches: 5. The CDR3 extends over 14 amino acids. The CDR3 reads CASSPGGLDTEAFF. CDR3 nucleotide sequence: TGTGCCAGCAGTCCAGGGGGCTTGGACACTGAAGCTTTCTTT.

The J gene is TRBJ2-2, the V gene TRBV5-1; 7 bases agree with TRBD1. The CDR3 is 15 amino acids. In germline, CDR1 is SGHRS, CDR2 YFSETQ. V was pared by 4 bases and J by 0 bases, with 3 bases of the junction left unmatched. The DNA of the CDR3 is TGCGCCAGCAGCGCTCAGGGGGCGAACACCGGGGAGCTGTTTTTT. It codes for CASSAQGANTGELFF. Together with reference TRBV5-1 and TRBJ2-2, the CDR3 gives the full variable domain: KAGVTQTPRYLIKTRGQQVTLSCSPISGHRSVSWYQQTPGQGLQFLFEYFSETQRNKGNFPGRFSGRQFSNSRSEMNVSTLELGDSALYLCASSAQGANTGELFFGEGSRLTVL.

The chain has TRBV5-1 and TRBJ2-1; 7 bases line up with TRBD2. Germline values: CDR1 SGHRS, CDR2 YFSETQ. The junction had 12 bases not matched to a gene; V was cut back by 4 bases and J by 5 bases. There are 16 residues in the CDR3. CDR3 protein: CASSGWSSGSHNEQFF. DNA of the CDR3: TGCGCCAGCAGCGGGTGGAGTAGCGGGTCTCACAATGAGCAGTTCTTC. Complete variable domain (other parts from reference TRBV5-1 and TRBJ2-1): KAGVTQTPRYLIKTRGQQVTLSCSPISGHRSVSWYQQTPGQGLQFLFEYFSETQRNKGNFPGRFSGRQFSNSRSEMNVSTLELGDSALYLCASSGWSSGSHNEQFFGPGTRLTVL.

V usage is TRBV6-1 and J usage is TRBJ2-3, with D perhaps matching TRBD1 (6 bases). CDR1 is MNHNS and CDR2 is SASEGT in the germline V gene. Trimming took off 5 bases at V and 4 bases at J, with 13 bases between the two ends. CDR3 length: 14 residues. The CDR3: CASSITGSADTQYF. Here the CDR3 DNA reads TGTGCCAGCAGTATTACAGGGTCCGCAGATACGCAGTATTTT.

The CDR3 spells CSPQADTQYF. The DNA for the CDR3 is TGCAGTCCACAAGCTGATACGCAGTATTTT. V usage is TRBV20-1 and J usage is TRBJ2-3; no reliable D call. CDR1 and CDR2 (germline): DFQATT, SNEGSKA (reference sequence). The CDR3 extends over 10 amino acids. The V end was cut by 8 bases, the J end by 6 bases, with 9 bases between.

This chain joins TRBV14 and TRBJ2-3, with 9 bases fitting TRBD2. In germline, CDR1 is SGHDN, CDR2 FVKESK. The trim removed 1 base at V and 2 bases at J, leaving 4 bases unmatched. CDR3 length: 16 residues. CDR3 DNA sequence: TGTGCCAGCAGCCAAGGGCTAGCGGGGAACACAGATACGCAGTATTTT. Amino acids: CASSQGLAGNTDTQYF.

This chain uses TRBV10-1 with TRBJ2-3; D call uncertain. Germline V lookup: CDR1 WNHNN, CDR2 SYGVQD (reference sequence). The CDR3 runs 12 residues. Trimming stripped 6 bases from V and 7 bases from J, with 11 bases between. CDR3 sequence: CASSGQPNTQYF. The CDR3 coding sequence is TGCGCCAGCAGCGGGCAACCAAATACGCAGTATTTT.

This clone was detected only a few times. Different DNA sequences within this sample yield the same CDR3. This chain connects TRBV18 to TRBJ1-5, with D possibly TRBD1 on 5 matching bases. From germline, CDR1 is KGHSH and CDR2 LQKENI. V gave up 3 bases and J gave up 2 bases, with 8 bases separating them. The CDR3 extends over 14 amino acids. In nucleotides, the CDR3 is TGTGCCAGCTCACCGGGGGGTGGCAATCAGCCCCAGCATTTT. It is translated as CASSPGGGNQPQHF.

The chain links TRBV25-1 to TRBJ2-2, with D perhaps matching TRBD1 or TRBD2 (5 bases each). Germline CDR1 and CDR2: MGHDK and SYGVNS. V gave up 9 bases and J gave up 0 bases, with 14 bases separating them. CDR3 length equals 15 residues. DNA of the CDR3: TGTGCCAGACTAGACAGAAATGCGAACACCGGGGAGCTGTTTTTT. It codes for CARLDRNANTGELFF.

The V and J genes are TRBV5-4 and TRBJ1-1; D uncertain. The CDR3 totals 15 residues. Germline values: CDR1 SGHNT, CDR2 YYREEE (reference sequence). Trimming took 4 bases from V and 2 from J, leaving 15 bases between them. The CDR3 protein is CASSPATGRNTEAFF. For the CDR3, the DNA is TGTGCCAGCAGCCCCGCTACTGGACGCAACACTGAAGCTTTCTTT.

This sequence joins TRBV14 and TRBJ2-3, with D unclear. Germline-derived CDR1 and CDR2 are SGHDN and FVKESK. This CDR3 spans 11 amino acids. Trimming stripped 6 bases from V and 5 bases from J, with 6 bases between. The CDR3 here is CASRKGDTQYF. The CDR3 DNA reads TGTGCCAGCAGGAAAGGAGATACGCAGTATTTT.